This T cell receptor (beta chain) was obtained from a study of T cell responses to AZD1222 COVID-19 vaccine. Study-wide findings and caveats: Donors, mostly white British, included more females; clonal diversity was possibly underestimated.

Germline V gene data show CDR1 as SGHRS and CDR2 as YFSETQ. The CDR3 is 15 residues long. Trimming took off 0 bases at V and 2 bases at J, with 9 bases between the two ends. Assay: immunoSEQ multiplex PCR; the TCRdb copy retains only in-frame clones and omits some. The sample records around 140,000 clones, roughly 89% being singletons. To note about this clone: Its antigen is not known.

This receptor was taken from an adult in good health. V is TRBV5-1 and J is TRBJ2-1, with no clear D. The sequencing used peripheral blood, collected on day 0 of AZD1222 vaccination. DNA for the CDR3: TGCGCCAGCAGCTTGGGACCGCCGACCTACAATGAGCAGTTCTTC. Translation: CASSLGPPTYNEQFF.